The entry that follows covers one TCR beta chain sequence. These data belong to a study of T cell changes during pregnancy in multiple sclerosis. Germline V gene data show CDR1 as ENHRY and CDR2 as SYGVKD. The CDR3 totals 17 residues. Trimming took off 2 bases at V and 0 bases at J, with 17 bases between the two ends. The data were produced by immunoSEQ multiplex PCR, yet TCRdb's version contains in-frame clones alone and is incomplete. The table lists about 15,000 clones, about 80% of them singletons, with roughly 15% in the top ten. The J gene is TRBJ2-7, the V gene TRBV10-3, with D perhaps matching TRBD2 (6 bases). This sequence was found in a female donor in good health, enrolled as a control in a pregnancy study. The sample consisted of CD8+ T cells from peripheral blood mononuclear cells, taken after pregnancy. This chain's CDR3 is CAISEAYGTSDSYEQYF. CDR3 in DNA: TGTGCCATCAGTGAGGCTTATGGGACTTCCGACTCCTACGAGCAGTACTTC.